This T cell receptor beta chain was identified during a study of prognosis after radiotherapy for stage I lung cancer. Germline lookup yields CDR1 GTSNPN and CDR2 SVGIG (reference sequence). The V segment lost 1 base and the J segment 5 bases; nucleotides outside the gene matches: 11. The CDR3 runs to 16 residues. Starting from genomic DNA, TCR beta CDR3 was amplified through two-round multiplex PCR. Primers (each specific to one TRBV or TRBJ gene) were used in first-round PCR. MiXCR was run by TCRdb on the multiplex PCR reads, yielding one entry per CDR3 protein. The sample includes more than 12,000 distinct CDR3 sequences, about 37% of them seen just once. Of note for this clonotype: A single base separates this from a much larger clone, so it may be a read error.

The sequenced sample was PBMCs, obtained before or after stereotactic body radiation therapy (not recorded which). The rearrangement uses TRBV30 and TRBJ1-1; 9 nucleotides match TRBD1. The sequence came from a donor older than 45 with non-small cell lung cancer. The CDR3 nucleotides read TGTGCCTGGAGTGATTCTCGGGACAGGGTCATAACTGAAGCTTTCTTT. Translation: CAWSDSRDRVITEAFF.